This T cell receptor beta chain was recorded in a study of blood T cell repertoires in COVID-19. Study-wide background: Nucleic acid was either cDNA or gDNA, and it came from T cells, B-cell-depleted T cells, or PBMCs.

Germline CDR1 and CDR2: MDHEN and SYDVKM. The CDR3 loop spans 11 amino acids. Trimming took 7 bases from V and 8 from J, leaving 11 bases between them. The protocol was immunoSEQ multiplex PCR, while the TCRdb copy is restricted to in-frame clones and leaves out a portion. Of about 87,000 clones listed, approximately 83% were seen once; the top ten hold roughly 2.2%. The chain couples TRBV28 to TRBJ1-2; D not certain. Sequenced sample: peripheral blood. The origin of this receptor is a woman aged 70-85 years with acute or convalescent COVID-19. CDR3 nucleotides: TGTGCCAGCAACGCGGCTGGGGGCTACACCTTC. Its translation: CASNAAGGYTF.